These 18 T cell receptor beta chains came from one sample sequenced in a study of shared clonotypes between healthy human individuals. Sequencing used immunoSEQ multiplex PCR; TCRdb keeps in-frame clones, though not all of them. The sample includes more than 450,000 clones, around 74% seen only once; the top ten take 10% to 15%. The sample taken for sequencing was PBMCs. The receptors come from a woman between 40 and 55 years old in good health. Some clones in this sample may be carry-over from other donors' samples.

The CDR3 DNA sequence: TGTGCCAGCAGCCTCCCCACTGGACAGGGTAAATCAACTAATGAAAAACTGTTTTTT. Translating it yields CASSLPTGQGKSTNEKLFF. The chain joins TRBV7-9 to TRBJ1-4; 8 bases agree with TRBD1. CDR1 is SEHNR, CDR2 FQNEAQ, per germline (reference sequence). The length of the CDR3 is 19 residues. V dropped 5 bases and J dropped 0; count of bases not matched to a gene: 14. Filled out from reference TRBV7-9 and TRBJ1-4, the complete variable domain reads DTGVSQNPRHKITKRGQNVTFRCDPISEHNRLYWYRQTLGQGPEFLTYFQNEAQLEKSRLLSDRFSAERPKGSFSTLEIQRTEQGDSAMYLCASSLPTGQGKSTNEKLFFGSGTQLSVL.

The chain has TRBV10-3 and TRBJ1-5; 8 bases align to TRBD1. Germline assignment: CDR1 ENHRY and CDR2 SYGVKD. With 10 bases clipped from V and 3 bases from J, the junction kept 5 bases outside the gene matches. CDR3 length: 13 residues. The CDR3 DNA is TGTGCCACTGCCAGGGGGCACAATCAGCCCCAGCATTTT. As protein: CATARGHNQPQHF.

The chain uses TRBV4-3 and TRBJ2-3; D ambiguous. The V gene's germline CDR1 is LGHNA and CDR2 YSLEER. V was cut by 0 bases and J by 0 bases, with 13 bases left in between. The CDR3 contains 17 residues. In nucleotides, the CDR3 is TGCGCCAGCAGCCAAGATGTCTTTCGGAGAAGCACAGATACGCAGTATTTT. It encodes CASSQDVFRRSTDTQYF.

The chain recombines TRBV9 with TRBJ2-2; D is tentatively TRBD1 or TRBD2 (6 bases each). Germline CDR1 is SGDLS and CDR2 is YYNGEE. The CDR3 runs 16 residues. Trimming pared 0 bases from V and 2 bases from J, leaving 11 bases between. The CDR3 DNA reads as TGTGCCAGCAGCGTAGAAGGGGGAGGAAACACCGGGGAGCTGTTTTTT. Protein product: CASSVEGGGNTGELFF.

The V and J genes are TRBV7-2 and TRBJ2-5, with 7 positions matching TRBD2. The CDR3 contains 15 residues. CDR1 and CDR2 (germline): SGHTA, FQGNSA. J gave up 5 bases and V 3 bases, and 9 bases lay outside the gene matches. CDR3 coding DNA: TGTGCCAGCAGCTTCCGCGGGAGTAGGGCGGAGACCCAGTACTTC. Encoded protein: CASSFRGSRAETQYF.

Worth noting for this clone: Within the sample, other DNA sequences also encode this same CDR3. The chain couples TRBV5-1 to TRBJ2-5, with 13 bases lining up with TRBD2. Germline V gives CDR1 SGHRS, CDR2 YFSETQ. This CDR3 has 15 amino acids. V shed 0 bases, J shed 4 bases, and the junction held 0 bases outside the gene matches. In nucleotides, the CDR3 is TGCGCCAGCAGCTTGGGGACTAGCGGGAGAGAGACCCAGTACTTC. Protein product: CASSLGTSGRETQYF.

The chain couples TRBV5-1 to TRBJ2-1, with TRBD2 matching over 10 bases. Germline V gene sequence: CDR1 SGHRS, CDR2 YFSETQ. This CDR3 comprises 15 residues. Trimming took 4 bases from V and 12 from J; bases not matched to a gene: 13. The CDR3 region is CASSPTSGIVPWQFF. The DNA of the CDR3 is TGCGCCAGCAGCCCCACTAGCGGGATCGTCCCCTGGCAGTTCTTC.

V and J are TRBV5-4 and TRBJ2-3; D gene uncertain. The germline V gene has CDR1 SGHNT and CDR2 YYREEE (reference sequence). The V end was cut by 3 bases, the J end by 2 bases, with 4 bases between. The CDR3 has 12 residues. The CDR3 coding sequence is TGTGCCAGCAGCTACGCCACAGATACGCAGTATTTT. Its protein is CASSYATDTQYF.

V is TRBV29-1 and J is TRBJ1-2; D gene unclear. The CDR3 consists of 14 residues. Trimming took off 2 bases at V and 2 bases at J, with 12 bases between the two ends. The germline V gene has CDR1 SQVTM and CDR2 ANQGSEA. The chain's CDR3 is CSVEKRTSNYGYTF. The CDR3 nucleotides read TGCAGCGTTGAAAAACGGACGTCGAACTATGGCTACACCTTC.

This sequence joins TRBV5-4 and TRBJ1-1, with TRBD1 as a possible D gene (6 bases). The germline V gene encodes CDR1 SGHNT and CDR2 YYREEE (reference sequence). The CDR3 sequence is 18 residues long. V shed 0 bases and J shed 0 bases, with 18 bases lying between them. The CDR3 DNA reads as TGTGCCAGCAGCTTGGCCGGGGGGCATGCCGCTATGAACACTGAAGCTTTCTTT. Translating gives CASSLAGGHAAMNTEAFF.

J is TRBJ2-7 and V is TRBV5-8; 8 nucleotides align to TRBD1. The CDR3 is 17 residues long. In germline, CDR1 is SGHTS, CDR2 YDEGEE. V lost 6 bases to trimming and J lost 4 bases; unmatched junction nucleotides: 18. CDR3 sequence reads: CASNNPGGRGPQYEQYF. The CDR3 coding sequence is TGTGCCAGCAACAATCCCGGAGGCAGGGGGCCACAGTACGAGCAGTACTTC.

The V gene is TRBV10-3, the J gene TRBJ1-2; D is unresolved. CDR1 is ENHRY, CDR2 SYGVKD, per germline. Trimming took off 6 bases at V and 4 bases at J, with 9 bases between the two ends. This CDR3 is 12 amino acids long. Written as DNA, the CDR3 is TGTGCCATCAGAGGTCGCGGCTATGGCTACACCTTC. The encoded protein is CAIRGRGYGYTF.

The chain has TRBV4-2 and TRBJ2-1; D tentatively reads TRBD1 or TRBD2 (5 bases each). Trimming left V 3 bases short and J 0 bases short, with 15 bases between. The CDR3 runs to 17 residues. CDR1 and CDR2 from the germline V gene are LGHNA and YNFKEQ. CDR3 DNA: TGTGCCAGCAGCCAGGCTACCGGGACGGGCTCCTACAATGAGCAGTTCTTC. This sequence encodes CASSQATGTGSYNEQFF.

The genes are TRBV28 and TRBJ1-4; 9 nucleotides line up with TRBD1. The CDR3 covers 14 residues. The germline V gene has CDR1 MDHEN and CDR2 SYDVKM. The ends lost 7 bases at V and 10 bases at J; junction bases unmatched: 10. For the CDR3, the DNA is TGTGCCAGCACCCCCGGGACAGGGTATGGAAAACTGTTTTTT. Translation gives CASTPGTGYGKLFF.

This clone was detected only once. The rearrangement uses TRBV7-9 and TRBJ2-7, with 7 bases matching TRBD2. The CDR3 covers 14 residues. CDR1 and CDR2 (germline): SEHNR, FQNEAQ (reference sequence). The V segment lost 4 bases and the J segment 0 bases; nucleotides outside the gene matches: 3. The CDR3 reads CASSSRTSSYEQYF. The CDR3 DNA sequence: TGTGCCAGCAGCTCCCGGACTAGCTCCTACGAGCAGTACTTC.

This clone has more than one count but fewer than ten. V usage is TRBV6-4 and J usage is TRBJ1-1; D uncertain. Trimming stripped 6 bases from V and 4 bases from J, with 15 bases between. The CDR3 spans 14 residues. CDR1 and CDR2 from the germline V gene are MRHNA and SNTAGT. CDR3 sequence (DNA): TGTGCCAGCAGGAAGGACCCTGCGATCACTGAAGCTTTCTTT. Protein: CASRKDPAITEAFF.

This clone was seen a few times. The V call is TRBV13, the J call TRBJ2-7, with 14 bases fitting TRBD2. The V gene's germline CDR1 is PRHDT and CDR2 FYEKMQ (reference sequence). The CDR3 loop spans 18 amino acids. J was trimmed by 4 bases and V by 5 bases; bases with no gene match: 13. CDR3 coding DNA: TGTGCCAGCAGCAAGGGACTAGCGGGAGCCGGGTTATTTTACGAGCAGTACTTC. Protein: CASSKGLAGAGLFYEQYF.

The chain couples TRBV10-2 to TRBJ2-3, with 10 bases lining up with TRBD2. The CDR3 consists of 14 residues. CDR1 is WSHSY, CDR2 SAAADI, per germline. The junction had 4 bases not matched to a gene; V was cut back by 5 bases and J by 5 bases. The CDR3 region is CASSLAGDQDTQYF. Written as DNA, the CDR3 is TGCGCCAGCAGTCTAGCGGGAGATCAAGATACGCAGTATTTT.